This TCR beta chain was sequenced during a study of T cells in Graves' hyperthyroidism and ophthalmopathy. Turning to the study itself: At initial diagnosis, before any treatment had begun, peripheral blood was obtained.

TCR beta CDR3 regions were amplified from RNA. The TCR CDR3 was amplified in a first-round RT-PCR using the HTBI primer set. TCRdb reprocessed the multiplex PCR reads with MiXCR, giving one entry per CDR3 protein. The sample holds fewer than 400,000 distinct CDR3 sequences, around 16% seen once. This clonotype was detected many times. The sequenced sample consisted of blood. The sequence was collected from a woman in her late teens or twenties with Graves' hyperthyroidism that later progressed to Graves' ophthalmopathy.

The CDR3 DNA sequence: TGCAGTGCTAGAGGGGGCGGGAAGGCAGATACGCAGTATTTT. It translates to CSARGGGKADTQYF. The genes are TRBV20-1 and TRBJ2-3; maybe TRBD2 (6 bases). This CDR3 has 14 residues. V lost 1 base and J lost 4, with 12 bases in between. Germline loops: CDR1 DFQATT, CDR2 SNEGSKA (reference sequence).